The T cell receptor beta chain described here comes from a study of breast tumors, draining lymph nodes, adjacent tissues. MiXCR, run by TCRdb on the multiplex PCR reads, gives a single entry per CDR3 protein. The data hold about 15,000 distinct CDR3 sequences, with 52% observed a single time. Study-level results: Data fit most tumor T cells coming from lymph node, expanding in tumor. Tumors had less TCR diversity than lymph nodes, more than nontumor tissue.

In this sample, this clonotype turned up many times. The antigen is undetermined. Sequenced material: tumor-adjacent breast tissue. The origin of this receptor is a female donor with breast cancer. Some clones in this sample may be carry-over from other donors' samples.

In DNA, the CDR3 is TGCAGTGCTAGAGATGTGTCTAGCGGAGACCAAGAGACCCAGTACTTC. This encodes CSARDVSSGDQETQYF. V and J are TRBV20-1 and TRBJ2-5, with TRBD2 identical over 7 bases. CDR1 DFQATT and CDR2 SNEGSKA come from the germline V gene (reference sequence). The length of the CDR3 is 16 residues. J was trimmed by 0 bases and V by 0 bases; bases with no gene match: 7.